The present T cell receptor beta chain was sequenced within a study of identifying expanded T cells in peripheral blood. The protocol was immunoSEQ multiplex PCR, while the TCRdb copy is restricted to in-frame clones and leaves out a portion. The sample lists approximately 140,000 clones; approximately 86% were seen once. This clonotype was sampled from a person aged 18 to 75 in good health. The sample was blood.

This CDR3 reads CATGEGPEKLFF. CDR3 in DNA: TGTGCGACAGGGGAGGGGCCTGAAAAACTGTTTTTT. The gene calls are TRBV27 and TRBJ1-4; TRBD1 matches at 8 bases. Germline assignment: CDR1 MNHEY and CDR2 SMNVEV (reference sequence). This CDR3 region has 12 residues.